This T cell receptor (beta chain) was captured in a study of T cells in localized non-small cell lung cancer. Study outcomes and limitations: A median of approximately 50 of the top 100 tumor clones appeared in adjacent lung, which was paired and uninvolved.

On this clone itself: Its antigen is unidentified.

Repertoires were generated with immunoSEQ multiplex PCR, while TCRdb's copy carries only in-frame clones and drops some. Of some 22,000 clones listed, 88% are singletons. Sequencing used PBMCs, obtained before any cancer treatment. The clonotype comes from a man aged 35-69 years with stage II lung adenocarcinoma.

CDR3 in amino acids: CASRRGTGEGTEAFF. For the CDR3, the DNA is TGTGCCAGCAGGAGAGGGACAGGGGAGGGAACTGAAGCTTTCTTT. This chain links TRBV7-8 with TRBJ1-1; TRBD1 matches 10 bases. After removal of 6 bases from V and 5 bases from J, the junction contained 9 bases not matched to a gene. Per the germline V gene, CDR1 is SGHVS and CDR2 is FQNEAQ. The CDR3 extends over 15 amino acids. Combining the CDR3 with reference TRBV7-8 and TRBJ1-1 gives the whole variable domain GAGVSQSPRYKVAKRGQDVALRCDPISGHVSLFWYQQALGQGPEFLTYFQNEAQLDKSGLPSDRFFAERPEGSVSTLKIQRTQQEDSAVYLCASRRGTGEGTEAFFGQGTRLTVV.